The T cell receptor beta chain described here comes from a study of T cells in Graves' hyperthyroidism and ophthalmopathy. At the level of the study: Peripheral blood was collected at initial diagnosis, before any treatment.

RNA transcripts served as the template for amplifying TCR beta CDR3 regions. The HTBI primer set served for first-round RT-PCR of the TCR CDR3. Each CDR3 protein gets one entry after TCRdb re-called the multiplex PCR reads with MiXCR. The table lists around 300,000 distinct CDR3 sequences, around 20% of them singletons. This clonotype was counted between two and nine times. Together with thyroid ultrasound, orbital computed tomography, serum thyroxine and TRAb, clinical symptoms were used for diagnoses. The V end lost 2 bases, the J end lost 6 bases, and 11 bases lay between the germline ends. Germline values: CDR1 SNHLY, CDR2 FYNNEI. There are 14 residues in the CDR3.

This TCR came from a man aged 30 to 45 with Graves' ophthalmopathy. J is TRBJ2-4 and V is TRBV2; D gene uncertain. Sequenced: blood. In DNA, the CDR3 is TGTGCCAGCAGTGAAACTTCGAGAGGAAACATTCAGTACTTC. It yields the protein CASSETSRGNIQYF. Supplemented by reference TRBV2 and TRBJ2-4, the full variable domain reads EPEVTQTPSHQVTQMGQEVILRCVPISNHLYFYWYRQILGQKVEFLVSFYNNEISEKSEIFDDQFSVERPDGSNFTLKIRSTKLEDSAMYFCASSETSRGNIQYFGAGTRLSVL.